The 32 T cell receptor beta chains reported below all come from one sample, sequenced in a study of shared clonotypes between healthy human individuals. The repertoire was sequenced with immunoSEQ multiplex PCR; TCRdb's copy has only in-frame clones and lacks some. Counted here are under 650,000 clones, 90% to 97% occurring once; the ten biggest clones make up 0.05% to 0.07%. Sequencing used naive CD4+ T cells sorted from blood. Specified subset: CD45RA+ positively selected. Receptors were obtained from a woman in her 30s in good health.

J is TRBJ2-7 and V is TRBV5-1; TRBD2 matches 9 bases. The ends lost 1 base at V and 4 bases at J; junction bases unmatched: 9. The V gene's germline CDR1 is SGHRS and CDR2 YFSETQ. This CDR3 contains 16 residues. The CDR3 DNA sequence: TGCGCCAGCAGCTTGTATCCAGCGGGAGGAGAATACGAGCAGTACTTC. Protein: CASSLYPAGGEYEQYF.

The CDR3 loop reads CAWPANRERYEQYF. The CDR3 DNA reads as TGTGCCTGGCCGGCAAACAGGGAACGCTACGAGCAGTACTTC. The chain couples TRBV30 to TRBJ2-5; a weak D match, TRBD1 (6 bases). The J call is doubtful: the DNA matches TRBJ2-7 better. The germline gives CDR1 GTSNPN, CDR2 SVGIG (reference sequence). The CDR3 contains 14 residues.

The chain has TRBV18 and TRBJ2-7, with 11 nucleotides matching TRBD2. Losses at the gene ends were 5 bases for V and 6 bases for J; bases not matched to a gene: 9. This CDR3 region has 15 residues. The germline V gene encodes CDR1 KGHSH and CDR2 LQKENI. In DNA form, the CDR3 reads TGTGCCAGCTCAGCCGTACTAGCGGGAGAGGGCGAGCAGTACTTC. Translation: CASSAVLAGEGEQYF.

The J gene is TRBJ2-1, the V gene TRBV7-9, with 10 nucleotides matching TRBD2. V lost 5 bases and J lost 5; bases outside the gene matches: 6. The V gene's germline CDR1 is SEHNR and CDR2 FQNEAQ (reference sequence). The CDR3 sequence is 15 residues long. CDR3 amino acids: CASSRAGGYNNEQFF. CDR3 sequence (DNA): TGTGCCAGCAGCCGAGCGGGAGGGTATAACAATGAGCAGTTCTTC.

V is TRBV19 and J is TRBJ1-4, with D tentatively TRBD1 (5 bases). Germline V gene sequence: CDR1 LNHDA, CDR2 SQIVND (reference sequence). This CDR3 spans 14 amino acids. Trimming removed 6 bases from V and 0 bases from J, with 8 bases in between. The CDR3 nucleotides are TGTGCCAGTAGCGACAGAGCAACTAATGAAAAACTGTTTTTT. It encodes CASSDRATNEKLFF.

The chain couples TRBV6-1 to TRBJ2-3; TRBD1 matches 7 bases. V trimming: 5 bases; J trimming: 2 bases; junction bases outside the gene matches: 7. The CDR3 loop spans 15 amino acids. In germline, CDR1 is MNHNS, CDR2 SASEGT. CDR3 bases: TGTGCCAGCAGTCCTACAGGGGCGGTCACAGATACGCAGTATTTT. Encoded protein: CASSPTGAVTDTQYF.

V is TRBV28 and J is TRBJ1-1; D is uncertain. V was trimmed by 4 bases and J by 6 bases, leaving 12 bases between them. This CDR3 contains 13 residues. Germline V gives CDR1 MDHEN, CDR2 SYDVKM. The CDR3 nucleotides read TGTGCCAGCAGTTCCGGGCTAGGATCTGAAGCTTTCTTT. Translating it yields CASSSGLGSEAFF.

The rearrangement links TRBV18 to TRBJ2-7; 7 positions match TRBD1. The CDR3 sequence is 14 residues long. CDR1 and CDR2 (germline): KGHSH, LQKENI. Germline trimming cut 6 bases from V and 0 bases from J; bases unmatched to any gene: 5. The CDR3 bases are TGTGCCAGCTCCCAGGGACAGAGCTCCTACGAGCAGTACTTC. Translation: CASSQGQSSYEQYF.

The V and J genes are TRBV18 and TRBJ2-1; D gene ambiguous. The CDR3 consists of 14 residues. From germline, CDR1 is KGHSH and CDR2 LQKENI. The ends were cut back, 2 bases at V and 4 bases at J, with 9 bases in the middle. The DNA of the CDR3 is TGTGCCAGCTCACCAAGTACAGATTACAATGAGCAGTTCTTC. Protein product: CASSPSTDYNEQFF.

V gene TRBV27 combines with J gene TRBJ1-6; 8 positions match TRBD1. The germline V gene encodes CDR1 MNHEY and CDR2 SMNVEV (reference sequence). The CDR3 spans 14 residues. V lost 4 bases and J lost 9; bases outside the gene matches: 5. The CDR3 DNA reads TGTGCCAGCAGTTCCGGCAGGGGGCTTTCACCCCTCCACTTT. Protein product: CASSSGRGLSPLHF.

The gene calls are TRBV5-1 and TRBJ2-5; 8 nucleotides agree with TRBD1. Germline V CDR1 and CDR2: SGHRS, YFSETQ. This CDR3 is 17 amino acids long. The V segment lost 0 bases and the J segment 0 bases; nucleotides outside the gene matches: 7. CDR3 protein: CASSLGTGTKYQETQYF. The CDR3 coding sequence is TGCGCCAGCAGCTTGGGGACAGGGACCAAGTACCAAGAGACCCAGTACTTC. Combining the CDR3 with reference TRBV5-1 and TRBJ2-5 gives the whole variable domain KAGVTQTPRYLIKTRGQQVTLSCSPISGHRSVSWYQQTPGQGLQFLFEYFSETQRNKGNFPGRFSGRQFSNSRSEMNVSTLELGDSALYLCASSLGTGTKYQETQYFGPGTRLLVL.

There are a few counts of this clone. This CDR3 is CAWSVVGTSLEQYF. The CDR3 DNA sequence: TGTGCCTGGAGTGTAGTAGGGACTAGCCTCGAGCAGTACTTC. The V and J genes are TRBV30 and TRBJ2-7, with 9 bases aligning to TRBD2. Germline loops: CDR1 GTSNPN, CDR2 SVGIG (reference sequence). CDR3 length equals 14 residues. The trim removed 0 bases at V and 6 bases at J, leaving 6 bases unmatched.

The chain uses TRBV28 and TRBJ2-2; tentatively, D is TRBD1 or TRBD2 (5 bases each). The CDR3 spans 16 residues. Looked up from germline, CDR1 is MDHEN and CDR2 is SYDVKM. The V gene lost 2 bases and the J gene lost 0 bases, with 10 bases spanning the gap. The CDR3 here is CASSLTGTPNTGELFF. The CDR3 DNA sequence: TGTGCCAGCAGTTTAACCGGGACCCCGAACACCGGGGAGCTGTTTTTT.

The chain recombines TRBV5-6 with TRBJ2-1; 8 positions agree with TRBD2. The CDR3 covers 15 residues. From germline, CDR1 is SGHDT and CDR2 YYEEEE. V was pared by 3 bases and J by 9 bases, with 11 bases of the junction left unmatched. The chain's CDR3 is CASSSLAASYGEQFF. DNA of the CDR3: TGTGCCAGCAGCTCACTAGCGGCCAGCTATGGTGAGCAGTTCTTC. The full variable domain, in which reference TRBV5-6 and TRBJ2-1 provide the parts outside the CDR3, is DAGVTQSPTHLIKTRGQQVTLRCSPKSGHDTVSWYQQALGQGPQFIFQYYEEEERQRGNFPDRFSGHQFPNYSSELNVNALLLGDSALYLCASSSLAASYGEQFFGPGTRLTVL.

A word on this clone: Within the sample, other DNA sequences also encode this same CDR3. The genes are TRBV7-9 and TRBJ2-3, with 10 bases lining up with TRBD2. This CDR3 is built from 15 residues. Germline V lookup: CDR1 SEHNR, CDR2 FQNEAQ (reference sequence). J was trimmed by 1 base and V by 5 bases; bases with no gene match: 3. The CDR3 here is CASSQGLAGTDTQYF. The CDR3 DNA follows: TGTGCCAGCAGCCAAGGACTAGCGGGCACAGATACGCAGTATTTT.

This clone showed up just once. The chain recombines TRBV7-9 with TRBJ2-7, with no clear D. CDR1 is SEHNR, CDR2 FQNEAQ, per germline (reference sequence). Trimming stripped 3 bases from V and 2 bases from J, with 11 bases between. CDR3 length: 14 residues. CDR3 sequence reads: CASSFPASTYEQYF. Here the CDR3 DNA reads TGTGCCAGCAGCTTTCCAGCGTCTACCTACGAGCAGTACTTC.

J is TRBJ2-1 and V is TRBV4-1; no clear D. V lost 6 bases and J lost 7, with 7 bases in between. Germline-derived CDR1 and CDR2 are MGHRA and YSYEKL. The CDR3 has 11 amino acids. CDR3 loop: CASRRSNEQFF. DNA for the CDR3: TGCGCCAGCAGGAGATCGAATGAGCAGTTCTTC.

The chain joins TRBV18 to TRBJ2-7, with D perhaps TRBD2 (5 bases). CDR3 length: 17 residues. Trimming removed 4 bases from V and 4 bases from J, with 23 bases in between. Germline CDR1 is KGHSH and CDR2 is LQKENI. The CDR3 sequence is CASSRDGGREPSYEQYF. As DNA, the CDR3 is TGTGCCAGCTCACGCGACGGAGGTCGGGAACCTTCTTACGAGCAGTACTTC.

The V and J genes are TRBV4-2 and TRBJ1-2; TRBD1 matches at 8 bases. CDR3 length: 14 amino acids. Germline V lookup: CDR1 LGHNA, CDR2 YNFKEQ. The V gene end was trimmed by 1 base and the J gene end by 8 bases; junction bases not matched to a gene: 6. CDR3 in DNA: TGTGCCAGCAGCCAAGGCGAGGGGGACAGGGGCTACACCTTC. Its translation is CASSQGEGDRGYTF.

This chain uses TRBV11-2 with TRBJ2-3; D may be TRBD1 or TRBD2 (6 bases each). CDR3 size: 12 residues. Germline V gene lookup returns CDR1 SGHAT and CDR2 FQNNGV. V was clipped by 5 bases and J by 13 bases, with 16 bases between them. CDR3 in amino acids: CASSNGGPSEYF. The CDR3 DNA sequence: TGTGCCAGCAGCAACGGGGGCCCGAGCGAGTATTTT.

For the CDR3, the DNA is TGTGCCATCAGTGTAGGGGGTGGTGGGGATACGCAGTATTTT. This sequence encodes CAISVGGGGDTQYF. The V call is TRBV10-3, the J call TRBJ2-3, with TRBD1 as a possible D gene (6 bases). Germline CDR1 ENHRY, CDR2 SYGVKD. The CDR3 is 14 residues long. Trimming pared 4 bases from V and 6 bases from J, leaving 14 bases between.

This chain links TRBV6-1 with TRBJ2-7, with TRBD2 matching over 8 bases. Per germline, CDR1 MNHNS and CDR2 SASEGT. Trimming cost V 7 bases and J 4 bases; bases outside gene matches: 9. This CDR3 spans 14 amino acids. This CDR3 reads CASTTWREEYEQYF. In DNA form, the CDR3 reads TGTGCCAGCACCACCTGGCGGGAGGAATACGAGCAGTACTTC.

The J gene is TRBJ1-1, the V gene TRBV30; tentative D call: TRBD1 (5 bases). The germline CDR1 and CDR2 sequences are GTSNPN and SVGIG (reference sequence). Trimming took 3 bases from V and 1 from J, leaving 9 bases between them. This CDR3 contains 13 residues. For the CDR3, the DNA is TGTGCCTGGAGCTGGCAGGGGAACACTGAAGCTTTCTTT. It yields the protein CAWSWQGNTEAFF.

This rearrangement joins TRBV9 to TRBJ1-2, with D maybe TRBD1 (5 bases). Germline CDR1 SGDLS, CDR2 YYNGEE. The V end was cut by 0 bases, the J end by 5 bases, with 8 bases between. This CDR3 comprises 13 residues. The CDR3 sequence is CASSVGDRYGYTF. The CDR3 bases are TGTGCCAGCAGCGTAGGGGACCGTTATGGCTACACCTTC.

The V and J genes are TRBV9 and TRBJ1-4; the D gene is possibly TRBD1 (6 bases). V gave up 3 bases and J gave up 7 bases, with 16 bases separating them. This CDR3 is built from 15 residues. Per the germline V gene, CDR1 is SGDLS and CDR2 is YYNGEE. CDR3 sequence: CASSGTLGQSEKLFF. DNA for the CDR3: TGTGCCAGCAGCGGAACCCTCGGACAGAGTGAAAAACTGTTTTTT.

This rearrangement joins TRBV30 to TRBJ2-7; D might be TRBD2 (5 bases). V dropped 0 bases and J dropped 3 bases, with 9 bases sitting between them. This CDR3 is built from 13 residues. The germline CDR1 and CDR2 sequences are GTSNPN and SVGIG (reference sequence). The CDR3 loop reads CAWSVHGVYEQYF. The CDR3 DNA is TGTGCCTGGAGTGTACACGGGGTCTACGAGCAGTACTTC.

The CDR3 reads CASSPLGEIAKNIQYF. The DNA of the CDR3 is TGTGCCAGCAGCCCGTTAGGAGAGATAGCCAAAAACATTCAGTACTTC. J is TRBJ2-4 and V is TRBV5-6; no reliable D call. This CDR3 is 16 amino acids long. Germline values: CDR1 SGHDT, CDR2 YYEEEE. V was shortened by 4 bases and J by 0 bases, with 14 bases between the two germline ends. The full variable domain, in which reference TRBV5-6 and TRBJ2-4 provide the parts outside the CDR3, is DAGVTQSPTHLIKTRGQQVTLRCSPKSGHDTVSWYQQALGQGPQFIFQYYEEEERQRGNFPDRFSGHQFPNYSSELNVNALLLGDSALYLCASSPLGEIAKNIQYFGAGTRLSVL.

This chain joins TRBV9 and TRBJ2-3; D might be TRBD2 (7 bases). V gave up 4 bases and J gave up 6 bases, with 15 bases separating them. Germline V gives CDR1 SGDLS, CDR2 YYNGEE. This CDR3 is 14 amino acids long. The CDR3 DNA is TGTGCCAGCAGCCCTACGGGGGGCTTGGATACGCAGTATTTT. Its protein is CASSPTGGLDTQYF.

The rearrangement links TRBV6-6 to TRBJ1-2; the D gene is possibly TRBD1 (6 bases). Germline values: CDR1 MNHNY, CDR2 SVGAGI (reference sequence). V lost 6 bases and J 3 bases, leaving 14 bases between the germline ends. CDR3 length: 14 residues. CDR3 loop: CASRDTGQHYGYTF. The CDR3 bases are TGTGCCAGCAGAGACACTGGACAGCACTATGGCTACACCTTC.

The chain combines TRBV29-1 with TRBJ2-1; D may be TRBD1 or TRBD2 (5 bases each). The V end was cut by 7 bases, the J end by 8 bases, with 18 bases between. Germline V lookup: CDR1 SQVTM, CDR2 ANQGSEA. CDR3 length: 13 amino acids. This CDR3 is CSGYPPGTDEQFF. CDR3 sequence (DNA): TGCAGCGGTTACCCACCTGGGACCGATGAGCAGTTCTTC.

This clone was recorded only once. The chain links TRBV19 to TRBJ2-5; 10 bases are shared with TRBD1. CDR3 length equals 14 residues. Germline CDR1 reads LNHDA; CDR2 reads SQIVND (reference sequence). J lost 2 bases, V lost 6 bases, and 3 bases had no gene match. The DNA of the CDR3 is TGTGCCAGTAGAAGGGACAGGGGACAAGAGACCCAGTACTTC. This gives the protein CASRRDRGQETQYF.

The chain joins TRBV27 to TRBJ2-5; D tentatively fits TRBD1 or TRBD2 (5 bases each). With the DNA end fitting TRBJ2-7 better, the J assignment may be wrong. CDR1 and CDR2 (germline): MNHEY, SMNVEV (reference sequence). The CDR3 contains 12 residues. The DNA for the CDR3 is TGTGCCAGCAGTTTACCCGGGACCGAGCAGTACTTC. It is translated as CASSLPGTEQYF.